This T cell receptor beta chain stems from a study of blood T cell repertoires in COVID-19. With V trimmed by 0 bases and J by 6 bases, 5 bases remained unmatched. Germline V gene data show CDR1 as SGHNT and CDR2 as YYREEE (reference sequence). The CDR3 is 16 residues long. Clones were read by immunoSEQ multiplex PCR, and TCRdb kept only the in-frame ones, dropping some. The sample yields about 190,000 clones, approximately 90% seen once. This clonotype originated in a woman in her forties in a cohort exposed to, infected with or recovered from COVID-19 (not recorded which). V usage is TRBV5-4 and J usage is TRBJ2-3; 12 positions agree with TRBD2. The sample consisted of PBMCs or T cells enriched from blood (not recorded which). CDR3: CASSLGLAGGPDTQYF. The CDR3 coding sequence is TGTGCCAGCAGCTTGGGGCTAGCGGGAGGGCCGGATACGCAGTATTTT.